The 24 T cell receptor beta chains presented below share a single source sample, sequenced in a study of a mutant IDH1 vaccine in newly diagnosed glioma. For these receptors, no antigen is known. Sample time point: week 35, safety follow-up. Mutant IDH1 20-mer peptide, at 300 ug, made up each vaccine dose, with topical imiquimod. The table came from immunoSEQ multiplex PCR; TCRdb's copy has only in-frame clones and leaves some out. The sample holds roughly 52,000 clones, about three quarters seen once. The sample here was PBMCs, taken from a glioma patient whose treatment included an IDH1 peptide vaccine. The receptors come from a man in his forties with glioma.

The CDR3 DNA is TGTGCCAGCAGTGAAGAGCTGTTAGGCGCAGATACGCAGTATTTT. Its translation: CASSEELLGADTQYF. This chain joins TRBV2 and TRBJ2-3; no clear D gene. CDR1 and CDR2 from the germline V gene are SNHLY and FYNNEI. The CDR3 length is 15 residues. V dropped 1 base and J dropped 4 bases, with 12 bases sitting between them.

This clone has a handful of counts. The chain uses TRBV7-8 and TRBJ2-1; D perhaps matches TRBD2 (6 bases). The CDR3 is 16 residues long. The germline CDR1 and CDR2 sequences are SGHVS and FQNEAQ. V was pared by 0 bases and J by 8 bases, with 17 bases between. Written as DNA, the CDR3 is TGTGCCAGCAGCTTAGCGCCCGCGGGAAGAAGCCATGAGCAGTTCTTC. As protein: CASSLAPAGRSHEQFF.

The chain employs TRBV18 and TRBJ2-2, with D perhaps TRBD2 (6 bases). Germline lookup yields CDR1 KGHSH and CDR2 LQKENI. The CDR3 extends over 14 amino acids. Trimming shortened V by 2 bases and J by 3 bases, and 7 bases separated the two germline ends. The CDR3 sequence is CASSPGEDTGELFF. DNA for the CDR3: TGTGCCAGCTCACCAGGGGAGGACACCGGGGAGCTGTTTTTT. The full variable domain, completed using reference TRBV18 and TRBJ2-2, is NAGVMQNPRHLVRRRGQEARLRCSPMKGHSHVYWYRQLPEEGLKFMVYLQKENIIDESGMPKERFSAEFPKEGPSILRIQQVVRGDSAAYFCASSPGEDTGELFFGEGSRLTVL.

The chain links TRBV5-1 to TRBJ1-4; TRBD1 agrees at 9 bases. From germline, CDR1 is SGHRS and CDR2 YFSETQ. The CDR3 consists of 17 residues. With 3 bases clipped from V and 3 bases from J, the junction kept 9 bases outside the gene matches. As DNA, the CDR3 is TGCGCCAGCAGCTCGGGACAGGGAAATAGGCCTAATGAAAAACTGTTTTTT. This translates into CASSSGQGNRPNEKLFF.

The gene calls are TRBV6-5 and TRBJ1-2, with D tentatively TRBD1 (5 bases). This CDR3 is built from 14 residues. The germline V gene encodes CDR1 MNHEY and CDR2 SVGAGI. V lost 5 bases and J lost 5, with 15 bases in between. The CDR3 loop reads CASSRTDTMYGYTF. The CDR3, as DNA: TGTGCCAGCAGTCGGACGGACACTATGTATGGCTACACCTTC.

A few counts support this clone. J is TRBJ2-2 and V is TRBV2, with 9 bases aligning to TRBD2. The CDR3 runs 15 residues. The ends lost 7 bases at V and 4 bases at J; junction bases unmatched: 7. Germline values: CDR1 SNHLY, CDR2 FYNNEI. This CDR3 reads CASTVAGEGTGELFF. The DNA of the CDR3 is TGTGCCAGCACGGTAGCGGGAGAGGGCACCGGGGAGCTGTTTTTT.

The V and J genes are TRBV12-5 and TRBJ2-5, with 11 positions matching TRBD2. After removal of 0 bases from V and 3 bases from J, the junction contained 6 bases not matched to a gene. Germline CDR1 reads LGHNT; CDR2 reads FRNRAP. CDR3 length equals 17 residues. CDR3 sequence: CASGLVLLAGVEETQYF. The CDR3, as DNA: TGTGCTAGTGGTTTGGTATTACTAGCGGGAGTAGAAGAGACCCAGTACTTC. The complete variable domain, with remaining parts taken from reference TRBV12-5 and TRBJ2-5, reads DARVTQTPRHKVTEMGQEVTMRCQPILGHNTVFWYRQTMMQGLELLAYFRNRAPLDDSGMPKDRFSAEMPDATLATLKIQPSEPRDSAVYFCASGLVLLAGVEETQYFGPGTRLLVL.

The chain employs TRBV2 and TRBJ1-1; tentative D call: TRBD1 (6 bases). V was shortened by 5 bases and J by 2 bases, with 15 bases between the two germline ends. This CDR3 region has 15 residues. Germline V gene data show CDR1 as SNHLY and CDR2 as FYNNEI. CDR3 nucleotides: TGTGCCAGCAGTACCGGAGGGACATACAACACTGAAGCTTTCTTT. It translates to CASSTGGTYNTEAFF.

The gene calls are TRBV2 and TRBJ1-1; the D gene is possibly TRBD1 (5 bases). Germline CDR1 reads SNHLY; CDR2 reads FYNNEI. There are 14 residues in the CDR3. The V end was cut by 7 bases, the J end by 5 bases, with 17 bases between. The CDR3 loop is CASTLPGGGTEAFF. DNA of the CDR3: TGTGCCAGCACCCTCCCCGGGGGGGGAACTGAAGCTTTCTTT.

This CDR3 is CASSLGLAGVYNEQFF. CDR3 in DNA: TGCGCCAGCAGCTTGGGACTAGCGGGAGTATACAATGAGCAGTTCTTC. The chain couples TRBV5-1 to TRBJ2-1, with 12 positions matching TRBD2. V trimming: 0 bases; J trimming: 4 bases; junction bases outside the gene matches: 2. CDR1 is SGHRS and CDR2 is YFSETQ in the germline V gene. There are 16 residues in the CDR3.

CDR3 sequence reads: CASSIDGRTSYNEQFF. For the CDR3, the DNA is TGTGCCAGTAGTATAGACGGCAGGACCTCCTACAATGAGCAGTTCTTC. This chain joins TRBV19 and TRBJ2-1; D is unclear. Trimming left V 0 bases short and J 0 bases short, with 9 bases between. The CDR3 spans 16 residues. Germline loops: CDR1 LNHDA, CDR2 SQIVND (reference sequence). Using reference TRBV19 and TRBJ2-1 for the parts outside the CDR3, the full variable domain is DGGITQSPKYLFRKEGQNVTLSCEQNLNHDAMYWYRQDPGQGLRLIYYSQIVNDFQKGDIAEGYSVSREKKESFPLTVTSAQKNPTAFYLCASSIDGRTSYNEQFFGPGTRLTVL.

By share, this clone counts as medium-sized. The chain combines TRBV7-2 with TRBJ1-1, with no clear D. V was clipped by 7 bases and J by 6 bases, with 15 bases between them. Germline CDR1 and CDR2: SGHTA and FQGNSA. The CDR3 sequence is 13 residues long. The DNA for the CDR3 is TGTGCCAGCACCCCCGGGTTAACTTCTGAAGCTTTCTTT. Translated: CASTPGLTSEAFF.

The gene calls are TRBV7-9 and TRBJ2-2; D possibly corresponds to TRBD2 (7 bases). The V gene's germline CDR1 is SEHNR and CDR2 FQNEAQ (reference sequence). This CDR3 has 15 residues. Trimming stripped 8 bases from V and 4 bases from J, with 17 bases between. CDR3 nucleotide sequence: TGTGCCAGCCAAGGGGGGGCGCGGTCCACCGGGGAGCTGTTTTTT. This gives the protein CASQGGARSTGELFF.

The chain combines TRBV18 with TRBJ2-3; no definite D call. Germline CDR1 and CDR2: KGHSH and LQKENI. This CDR3 region has 14 residues. Trimming took 0 bases from V and 4 from J, leaving 8 bases between them. The CDR3 DNA reads TGTGCCAGCTCACCACCGTCCCCGGCAGATACGCAGTATTTT. Translated: CASSPPSPADTQYF.

The chain joins TRBV28 to TRBJ2-5; TRBD2 matches at 12 bases. J lost 5 bases, V lost 8 bases, and 12 bases had no gene match. The length of the CDR3 is 16 residues. Germline V gene data show CDR1 as MDHEN and CDR2 as SYDVKM. CDR3 region: CASPPRLAGGWETQYF. The CDR3 DNA reads as TGTGCCAGCCCCCCCCGCCTAGCGGGAGGGTGGGAGACCCAGTACTTC.

This chain joins TRBV13 and TRBJ1-1, with D possibly matching TRBD1 (6 bases). V lost 6 bases to trimming and J lost 1 base, with 12 bases between them. CDR1 is PRHDT and CDR2 is FYEKMQ in the germline V gene (reference sequence). The CDR3 is 14 residues long. The CDR3 spells CASRDTGRNTEAFF. The CDR3 DNA reads as TGTGCCAGCAGGGATACAGGGAGGAACACTGAAGCTTTCTTT.

The chain is built from TRBV5-1 and TRBJ2-6, with D uncertain. Trimming removed 1 base from V and 0 bases from J, with 5 bases in between. Looked up from germline, CDR1 is SGHRS and CDR2 is YFSETQ. This CDR3 is built from 15 residues. For the CDR3, the DNA is TGCGCCAGCAGCTTGTCTATCTCTGGGGCCAACGTCCTGACTTTC. It is translated as CASSLSISGANVLTF. The full variable domain, completed using reference TRBV5-1 and TRBJ2-6, is KAGVTQTPRYLIKTRGQQVTLSCSPISGHRSVSWYQQTPGQGLQFLFEYFSETQRNKGNFPGRFSGRQFSNSRSEMNVSTLELGDSALYLCASSLSISGANVLTFGAGSRLTVL.

The chain employs TRBV7-9 and TRBJ1-4; D not resolved. Trimming stripped 5 bases from V and 1 base from J, with 17 bases between. Germline values: CDR1 SEHNR, CDR2 FQNEAQ (reference sequence). The CDR3 has 17 residues. The CDR3 DNA reads TGTGCCAGCAGCCTCCGGTCTTTGGAGTTAACTAATGAAAAACTGTTTTTT. Its protein product is CASSLRSLELTNEKLFF.

This clone was detected a few times. The V gene is TRBV6-5, the J gene TRBJ2-7, with D possibly TRBD2 on 5 matching bases. Germline V CDR1 and CDR2: MNHEY, SVGAGI. V was trimmed by 6 bases and J by 2 bases, leaving 11 bases between them. The CDR3 is 13 amino acids. CDR3 coding DNA: TGTGCCAGCAGACACCGGGATGCCTACGAGCAGTACTTC. Protein sequence: CASRHRDAYEQYF.

The chain recombines TRBV2 with TRBJ2-5, with TRBD2 matching over 7 bases. This CDR3 has 13 residues. After removal of 7 bases from V and 2 bases from J, the junction contained 4 bases not matched to a gene. Germline V lookup: CDR1 SNHLY, CDR2 FYNNEI. DNA of the CDR3: TGTGCCAGCAATTCGGGACTACAAGAGACCCAGTACTTC. Protein sequence: CASNSGLQETQYF.

CDR3: CASSPRLLSGNTIYF. Here the CDR3 DNA reads TGTGCCAGCAGTCCTCGACTCCTCTCTGGAAACACCATATATTTT. The V call is TRBV27, the J call TRBJ1-3; D gene uncertain. Germline V CDR1 and CDR2: MNHEY, SMNVEV (reference sequence). The CDR3 consists of 15 residues. The V and J ends lost 5 bases and 0 bases respectively, with 11 bases between them.

The J gene is TRBJ2-3, the V gene TRBV30; D uncertain. Germline CDR1 is GTSNPN and CDR2 is SVGIG (reference sequence). V lost 2 bases and J lost 3, with 15 bases in between. The CDR3 length is 15 residues. CDR3: CAWSRLSGGTDTQYF. In DNA, the CDR3 is TGTGCCTGGAGTCGTCTGAGTGGTGGGACAGATACGCAGTATTTT.

The CDR3 protein is CASCRLAGELTYNEQFF. CDR3 nucleotides: TGTGCCAGCTGCCGGCTAGCGGGAGAGTTGACCTACAATGAGCAGTTCTTC. The rearrangement links TRBV11-2 to TRBJ2-1; 10 nucleotides line up with TRBD2. Losses at the gene ends were 8 bases for V and 2 bases for J; bases not matched to a gene: 12. This CDR3 contains 17 residues. Germline CDR1 reads SGHAT; CDR2 reads FQNNGV.

V is TRBV27 and J is TRBJ1-3; D is undetermined. The CDR3 covers 15 residues. V was cut by 6 bases and J by 0 bases, with 12 bases left in between. Germline CDR1 reads MNHEY; CDR2 reads SMNVEV (reference sequence). CDR3 in DNA: TGTGCCAGCAGCTCGCGGTTGCTCTCTGGAAACACCATATATTTT. Translated, it gives CASSSRLLSGNTIYF.